This T cell receptor (beta chain) was profiled in a study of blood T cell repertoires in COVID-19 (dated by TCRdb to 2018 to 2021). The study in broad terms: Samples covering the acute and convalescent phases of COVID-19 were provided by collaborators in the United States, Italy and Spain. The material from the prospective study consisted of cDNA or gDNA derived from T cells, B-cell-depleted T cells, or PBMCs. Deeply sampled blood TCRbeta repertoires from subjects exposed to, actively infected with, or recovered from COVID-19 were included in the dataset. The repertoires were released in a freely available public database intended as a resource for research on the immune response to SARS-CoV-2. Samples came from the ongoing ImmuneRACE study (first 160 participants) plus 1,254 subjects from 6 global collaborators. Nearly every sample came with metadata listing a de-identified subject ID, COVID-19 status, age in years and sex. Where HLA class I and class II types were available, the types were taken from metadata supplied by the sample provider, not from assay-based typing. Results the study describes overall, beyond this receptor: The amount of clinical and demographic metadata varied by source and participant and was provided uncurated.

Concerning this clone: No antigen is known for it. Per-nucleotide qualities are absent, and no much larger clonotype sits a single base away.

The germline V gene supplies CDR1 LGHNA and CDR2 YSLEER. The CDR3 holds 16 amino acids from the cysteine to the phenylalanine. Only the CDR3 DNA stays, 48 bases, in frame from base 1. Germline trimming amounts to 0 bases on V and 5 bases on J, with 6 as the count of junction bases outside the gene matches. Participants in the prospective study were enrolled through a virtual design, were aged roughly 18 to 100 years, and lived in fewer than 30 United States geographic areas. In the prospective study, cohorts were assigned on the basis of participant-reported clinical history obtained from a screening survey and a study questionnaire. Recovered participants in ImmuneRACE Cohort 3 were defined by two consecutive negative NP/OP PCR tests, clearance by a healthcare professional, or resolution of symptoms. Mobile phlebotomists in the prospective study collected whole blood, serum and a nasopharyngeal or oropharyngeal swab from every participant. Over a roughly 2-month period, participants in the prospective study had the option of providing additional blood draws and questionnaires. Before DNA extraction, blood samples from the prospective study were shipped at room temperature or frozen.

TCRbeta CDR3 regions were amplified from genomic DNA by means of the immunoSEQ Assay, a bias-controlled multiplex PCR. As for the original processing: The number of nucleated cells in each sample was estimated by amplification of reference gene primers within the assay. Sequence reads were collapsed and filtered to measure the absolute abundance of every unique TCRbeta CDR3 rearrangement. For each sample, productive Simpson clonality was calculated by taking the square root of Simpson's diversity index across productive rearrangements. TCRdb mirrors the immuneACCESS table, restricted to in-frame sequences. Some clones are absent from its copies; in checked studies, under half trace to an unresolved V gene, and the reason for the others is unknown. That table is the source of V, J and clone size, and D and trimming were worked out from the DNA. This sample lists around 200,000 clones; 85% to 90% were detected once. The top ten hold 1.2% of the sample.

This sequence was found in a man between 25 and 39 years old who had recovered from COVID-19. The chain was built from TRBV4-3 and TRBJ2-3, and 9 junction bases match TRBD1. Sequencing was carried out using PBMCs or T cells enriched from blood (not recorded which). CDR3 region: CASSQDLTGGGDTQYF. The nucleotides read TGCGCCAGCAGCCAAGATCTCACAGGGGGCGGAGATACGCAGTATTTT.